These 23 T cell receptor beta chains came from one sample sequenced in a study of cytomegalovirus exposure and HLA in healthy donors. It was with 60 Vbeta and 13 Jbeta primers that the PCR ran. TCRdb keeps only in-frame clones here, not all; method: immunoSEQ multiplex PCR. This sample has around 150,000 clones; approximately 82% occur once, and the top ten carry nearly 6.5%. The sequencing sample was made of PBMCs. All receptors come from a man in his fifties in good health and CMV-seropositive.

The chain has TRBV9 and TRBJ2-3, with 7 bases lining up with TRBD2. J gave up 3 bases and V 4 bases, and 8 bases lay outside the gene matches. The germline CDR1 and CDR2 sequences are SGDLS and YYNGEE. This CDR3 spans 15 amino acids. In nucleotides, the CDR3 is TGTGCCAGCAGCATAAGGGCTAGCGGAACAGATACGCAGTATTTT. It specifies CASSIRASGTDTQYF.

This clone was detected only once. The V call is TRBV11-3, the J call TRBJ2-6; tentative D call: TRBD1 (6 bases). The CDR3 length is 18 residues. V shed 5 bases and J shed 1 base, with 18 bases lying between them. CDR1 and CDR2 from the germline V gene are SGHNT and YENEEA. The CDR3 reads CASSIGQNPRSGANVLTF. The CDR3 nucleotides read TGTGCCAGCAGCATCGGACAGAACCCTCGGTCTGGGGCCAACGTCCTGACTTTC.

This sequence joins TRBV5-6 and TRBJ1-2, with D possibly TRBD1 on 6 matching bases. Germline V gene sequence: CDR1 SGHDT, CDR2 YYEEEE. Trimming shortened V by 4 bases and J by 3 bases, and 13 bases separated the two germline ends. The CDR3 is 14 residues long. CDR3 DNA: TGTGCCAGCAGCAACAGGGACGGATACTATGGCTACACCTTC. It is translated as CASSNRDGYYGYTF.

The V call is TRBV19, the J call TRBJ2-7; no clear D gene. V shed 3 bases and J shed 2 bases, with 8 bases lying between them. This CDR3 spans 13 amino acids. Looked up from germline, CDR1 is LNHDA and CDR2 is SQIVND (reference sequence). The CDR3 here is CASSMGTTYEQYF. The CDR3 DNA sequence: TGTGCCAGTAGTATGGGCACAACCTACGAGCAGTACTTC.

This chain uses TRBV2 with TRBJ2-7; D might be TRBD1 (6 bases). The V gene lost 6 bases and the J gene lost 5 bases, with 11 bases spanning the gap. The germline V gene encodes CDR1 SNHLY and CDR2 FYNNEI. The CDR3 is 12 amino acids. CDR3 DNA sequence: TGTGCCAGCAGCGCCGACAGGAACGAGCAGTACGTC. This gives the protein CASSADRNEQYV.

The V gene is TRBV19, the J gene TRBJ1-2; no clear D. V lost 2 bases to trimming and J lost 2 bases, with 3 bases between them. The CDR3 runs to 12 residues. Germline V gene lookup returns CDR1 LNHDA and CDR2 SQIVND (reference sequence). The CDR3 region is CASSIRNYGYTF. The CDR3 DNA sequence: TGTGCCAGTAGTATACGGAACTATGGCTACACCTTC.

V gene TRBV19 combines with J gene TRBJ2-2, with D tentatively TRBD2 (6 bases). Germline lookup yields CDR1 LNHDA and CDR2 SQIVND (reference sequence). V was cut by 8 bases and J by 0 bases, with 10 bases left in between. The CDR3 runs 14 residues. CDR3 bases: TGTGCCAGTGGGGGACTCACGAACACCGGGGAGCTGTTTTTT. Translated, it gives CASGGLTNTGELFF.

This clone was picked up one time. The V and J genes are TRBV9 and TRBJ2-1, with 13 bases matching TRBD2. CDR1 is SGDLS, CDR2 YYNGEE, per germline. V was pared by 3 bases and J by 6 bases, with 6 bases of the junction left unmatched. The CDR3 spans 16 residues. CDR3 nucleotide sequence: TGTGCCAGCAGCGCCCGGACTAGCGGGGGTTCCAATGAGCAGTTCTTC. This codes for CASSARTSGGSNEQFF. Combining the CDR3 with reference TRBV9 and TRBJ2-1 gives the whole variable domain DSGVTQTPKHLITATGQRVTLRCSPRSGDLSVYWYQQSLDQGLQFLIQYYNGEERAKGNILERFSAQQFPDLHSELNLSSLELGDSALYFCASSARTSGGSNEQFFGPGTRLTVL.

The V gene is TRBV10-1, the J gene TRBJ2-1; TRBD1 matches 8 bases. With V trimmed by 5 bases and J by 3 bases, 3 bases remained unmatched. Germline-derived CDR1 and CDR2 are WNHNN and SYGVQD (reference sequence). The CDR3 is made up of 14 amino acids. The CDR3 coding sequence is TGCGCCAGCAGTAAGGGACAGGACTACAATGAGCAGTTCTTC. Residues: CASSKGQDYNEQFF.

The CDR3 is CATRYGGAMGNEQFF. CDR3 bases: TGTGCCACCAGATACGGGGGGGCCATGGGAAATGAGCAGTTCTTC. The rearrangement joins TRBV15 to TRBJ2-1; TRBD2 matches 8 bases. J was trimmed by 7 bases and V by 6 bases; bases with no gene match: 11. Per the germline V gene, CDR1 is LNHNV and CDR2 is YYDKDF (reference sequence). CDR3 size: 15 residues.

This sequence joins TRBV2 and TRBJ2-1; 9 bases fit TRBD2. There are 16 residues in the CDR3. Germline loops: CDR1 SNHLY, CDR2 FYNNEI. Trimming at V came to 4 bases and at J to 7 bases, leaving 11 bases not matched to a gene. CDR3 DNA sequence: TGTGCCAGCAGTGGAACGGAGTTAGCGGGAGAAAATGAGCAGTTCTTC. Encoded protein: CASSGTELAGENEQFF.

In the case of this clone: Other DNA sequences in this specimen translate into the identical CDR3. The chain joins TRBV7-9 to TRBJ2-7, with 8 bases lining up with TRBD1. Trimming took 1 base from V and 7 from J; bases not matched to a gene: 6. The CDR3 runs 14 residues. CDR1 SEHNR and CDR2 FQNEAQ come from the germline V gene (reference sequence). CDR3 DNA sequence: TGTGCCAGCAGCTTAGGATCAGGGGGCTTTGAGCAGTACGTC. It specifies CASSLGSGGFEQYV.

The rearrangement uses TRBV27 and TRBJ2-1; TRBD1 might be the D (6 bases). This CDR3 comprises 15 residues. With 1 base removed from V and 1 base from J, the gap between germline ends came to 8 bases. Germline CDR1 and CDR2: MNHEY and SMNVEV (reference sequence). For the CDR3, the DNA is TGTGCCAGCAGTTTATTCCAGGGGTCCTACAATGAGCAGTTCTTC. It codes for CASSLFQGSYNEQFF.

The chain uses TRBV11-2 and TRBJ2-1; D unresolved. Trimming took off 2 bases at V and 15 bases at J, with 14 bases between the two ends. Germline CDR1 is SGHAT and CDR2 is FQNNGV. There are 12 residues in the CDR3. The CDR3, as DNA: TGTGCCAGCAGCTTAAGCCAAAACTATAGGTTCTTC. Its translation is CASSLSQNYRFF.

Concerning this clone itself: Other DNA sequences from this sample encode an identical CDR3 as well. The gene calls are TRBV5-1 and TRBJ1-1; D remains unclear. Trimming removed 0 bases from V and 3 bases from J, with 3 bases in between. Germline assignment: CDR1 SGHRS and CDR2 YFSETQ. The CDR3 sequence is 12 residues long. The CDR3 DNA sequence: TGCGCCAGCAGCTTGGCCGACACTGAAGCTTTCTTT. Protein product: CASSLADTEAFF.

The V and J genes are TRBV10-3 and TRBJ1-1; 7 nucleotides align to TRBD1. This CDR3 is built from 14 residues. The junction had 5 bases not matched to a gene; V was cut back by 5 bases and J by 2 bases. CDR1 is ENHRY and CDR2 is SYGVKD in the germline V gene. The CDR3 nucleotides are TGTGCCATCAGTAACACAGGGGTTAACACTGAAGCTTTCTTT. This codes for CAISNTGVNTEAFF.

The chain carries TRBV5-1 and TRBJ2-2; 7 nucleotides agree with TRBD1. The J segment lost 1 base and the V segment lost 4 bases, leaving 4 bases of the junction unmatched. The CDR3 runs 15 residues. The germline V gene has CDR1 SGHRS and CDR2 YFSETQ. The CDR3 coding sequence is TGCGCCAGCAGCGCTCGACAGGGGAACACCGGGGAGCTGTTTTTT. It codes for CASSARQGNTGELFF.

The rearrangement links TRBV11-2 to TRBJ2-2; D not resolved. Germline lookup yields CDR1 SGHAT and CDR2 FQNNGV. The CDR3 spans 16 residues. V was clipped by 1 base and J by 0 bases, with 9 bases between them. The CDR3 region has the DNA TGTGCCAGCAGCTTAGGTCTCAGGACGAACACCGGGGAGCTGTTTTTT. Translation: CASSLGLRTNTGELFF.

The gene calls are TRBV7-3 and TRBJ2-3; 7 bases are a match to TRBD2. Germline V gives CDR1 SGHTA, CDR2 FQGTGA. The CDR3 is made up of 14 amino acids. V shed 5 bases, J shed 0 bases, and the junction held 2 bases outside the gene matches. CDR3 region: CASSVGGSTDTQYF. In nucleotides, the CDR3 is TGTGCCAGCAGCGTCGGGGGGAGCACAGATACGCAGTATTTT.

The chain links TRBV5-5 to TRBJ2-6; D not certain. From germline, CDR1 is SGHKS and CDR2 YYEKEE (reference sequence). The germline V and J ends were trimmed by 1 base and 0 bases, with 11 bases remaining between them. The CDR3 extends over 17 amino acids. CDR3 protein: CASSLLSGSSGANVLTF. CDR3 coding DNA: TGTGCCAGCAGCTTGCTTTCCGGTTCCTCTGGGGCCAACGTCCTGACTTTC.

The chain uses TRBV5-1 and TRBJ2-2; no reliable D call. The germline V gene encodes CDR1 SGHRS and CDR2 YFSETQ. The V gene lost 3 bases and the J gene lost 0 bases, with 12 bases spanning the gap. The CDR3 totals 16 residues. Here the CDR3 reads CASSSFSTANTGELFF. The DNA for the CDR3 is TGCGCCAGCAGCTCGTTCTCTACCGCGAACACCGGGGAGCTGTTTTTT.

This sequence joins TRBV5-5 and TRBJ2-7; no firm D call. This CDR3 region has 14 residues. Trimming shortened V by 0 bases and J by 2 bases, and 9 bases separated the two germline ends. CDR1 SGHKS and CDR2 YYEKEE come from the germline V gene (reference sequence). CDR3 loop: CASSLALVTYEQYF. In nucleotides, the CDR3 is TGTGCCAGCAGCTTGGCCCTAGTCACCTACGAGCAGTACTTC.

This clone has just one count. The V gene is TRBV21-1, the J gene TRBJ2-6; the table gives TRBD1 as D, unverified against the DNA. TRBV21-1 is given as a pseudogene. The CDR3 consists of 19 residues. The CDR3 here is CASSTPGTGEVPGANVLTF. Here the CDR3 DNA reads TGTGCCAGCAGCACCCCCGGGACAGGGGAGGTCCCTGGGGCCAACGTCCTGACTTTC.